This TCR beta chain was sequenced for a study of T cell responses to AZD1222 COVID-19 vaccine. Some second doses came at about 4 weeks and others at about 12 weeks; these were pooled. The V gene end was trimmed by 4 bases and the J gene end by 2 bases; junction bases not matched to a gene: 6. This CDR3 contains 18 residues. The germline gives CDR1 SGHTA, CDR2 FQGNSA. About this clone: What it recognizes is unknown.

Findings and limits, study-wide: Donors were largely white British and mainly female; clonal diversity was possibly underestimated.

Profiling relied on immunoSEQ multiplex PCR, and the TCRdb table lists in-frame clones only, not all of them. The sample records around 120,000 clones, roughly 84% being singletons. This clonotype was obtained from an adult who received the AZD1222 COVID-19 vaccine. Here the sequenced sample was peripheral blood, taken 28 days after the second AZD1222 dose. The gene calls are TRBV7-2 and TRBJ2-6; 12 nucleotides agree with TRBD2. The CDR3, as DNA: TGTGCCAGCAGCTCTCCCGGACTAGCGGGGACTGGGGCCAACGTCCTGACTTTC. Translation: CASSSPGLAGTGANVLTF.